This T cell receptor beta chain was sequenced in a study of T-cell memory formation after mild COVID-19 (dated by TCRdb to the early 2020s). Describing the broader study: Most TCR sequence clusters were specific to one of the two donors. In two donors, T-cell clones that expanded and contracted after mild COVID-19 were followed by sequencing TCRalpha and TCRbeta repertoires longitudinally. The cohort was made up of two young adult volunteers, one female and one male, who were previously healthy. Points the paper makes about the study in general: Clones that contracted from day 15 to 85 showed balanced CD4/CD8 phenotypes, whereas a second wave of clones that expanded from day 15 to 37 leaned towards CD4+. Contracting CD4+ clones appeared mostly in the CM and EM memory subsets, whereas CD8+ clones were enriched in EMRA. SARS-CoV-2 specificity of the second-wave clones peaking on day 37 was not confirmed. Some responding clones were found in pre-infection memory, which suggests that pre-existing cross-reactive memory T cells took part in the SARS-CoV-2 response. The study covered only a couple of mild cases, and larger cohorts including severe cases with pre-infection samples were considered necessary.

Concerning this clonotype itself: The specificity of this receptor is unknown. Per-base quality was not reported, and no clone a single base away is much larger than it.

The CDR1 and CDR2 encoded by the germline V gene are MGHDK and SYGVNS. V drops 8 bases and J drops 10 bases, leaving 14 bases in between. The cysteine opens and the phenylalanine closes a CDR3 of 11 amino acids. This entry keeps only the CDR3 DNA: 33 bases, framed from base 1. Sequencing took place on an Illumina NovaSeq 6000. cDNA libraries for TCRalpha and TCRbeta were prepared by 5'RACE using constant-segment primers, with sample barcodes and unique molecular identifiers added. RNA was extracted from every sample with Trizol reagent. The libraries were amplified in two PCR steps, and the second step added a second sample barcode and Illumina TruSeq adapters. Libraries were sequenced on an Illumina NovaSeq with 2 x 150 bp paired-end reads. From the authors' description of their analysis: With migec v1.2.7, reads were demultiplexed and then collapsed into UMI-guided consensus sequences. Using mixcr v2.1.11, UMI consensuses were aligned to TRA and TRB V and J templates and then assembled into clonotypes. A clonotype was counted as expanded or contracted only when both edgeR and NoisET called the clonotype significant, with the noise models trained on biological replicates. For edgeR calls, a false discovery rate-adjusted p below 0.01 and a log2 fold-change threshold of 1 were applied. As an exploratory analysis of dynamics, max-normalized trajectories of the 1000 most abundant clonotypes were examined by PCA with hierarchical clustering. The CD4 or CD8 phenotype of responding clones was assigned using the separately sequenced CD4+ and CD8+ repertoires. The public reads were quality trimmed at Q25 with fastp and then assembled into clones with MiXCR by TCRdb, keeping productive beta chains. Identical CDR3 protein sequences are pooled into one entry, listed with their most common genes and DNA. Clone size and V and J calls follow TCRdb, not the original study. Counted in this sample were hundreds of thousands of distinct CDR3 sequences; over 25% of them appeared once. The ten most abundant clones make up about 13% of the sample.

Ficoll-Paque density gradient centrifugation was the method used to isolate PBMCs. The sequencing input was PBMCs or a T cell subset sorted from them (not recorded which). The clonotype originates from an adult woman who had mild COVID-19 (a few samples of this study predate the infection). The sample titles of this study are shuffled in the database, so cell type and time point are left out; the donor was told from shared clones. The receptor chain draws on TRBV25-1 and TRBJ1-2, with the D gene too uncertain to name. For the CDR3, the sequence is CASFKGLAYTF. The bases are TGTGCCAGCTTTAAGGGTCTGGCCTACACCTTC.